The 21 T cell receptor beta chains in this list originate from one sample, sequenced in a study of early T cells in non-severe SARS-CoV-2 infection. From the 5' RACE reads, TCRdb called clonotypes with MiXCR, one entry per CDR3 protein. The repertoire holds about 66,000 distinct CDR3 sequences, with around 19% as singletons. The sequencing here drew on whole blood, taken at baseline. The source of these receptors is an adult who was a healthcare worker with PCR-confirmed SARS-CoV-2 infection or an uninfected control (not recorded which).

V gene TRBV20-1 combines with J gene TRBJ1-1; unclear D gene. The CDR3 loop spans 13 amino acids. Trimming stripped 3 bases from V and 5 bases from J, with 13 bases between. Looked up from germline, CDR1 is DFQATT and CDR2 is SNEGSKA (reference sequence). The CDR3 here is CSASEPPRTEAFF. The CDR3 nucleotides read TGCAGTGCTAGCGAGCCGCCACGGACTGAAGCTTTCTTT.

The V call is TRBV7-2, the J call TRBJ2-7; no clear D. V dropped 5 bases and J dropped 3 bases, with 8 bases sitting between them. This CDR3 spans 12 amino acids. Germline V gene sequence: CDR1 SGHTA, CDR2 FQGNSA. The CDR3 coding sequence is TGTGCCAGCAGCCGCGATAACTACGAGCAGTACTTC. It yields the protein CASSRDNYEQYF.

The chain combines TRBV7-6 with TRBJ2-3; D remains unclear. This CDR3 contains 14 residues. Germline V gives CDR1 SGHVS, CDR2 FNYEAQ. V was pared by 5 bases and J by 0 bases, with 9 bases between. The CDR3 here is CASSASDSTDTQYF. CDR3 nucleotides: TGTGCCAGCAGCGCATCGGACAGCACAGATACGCAGTATTTT.

This clonotype was counted at least ten times. The chain links TRBV6-2 or TRBV6-3 to TRBJ2-7; D remains ambiguous. Trimming shortened V by 6 bases and J by 4 bases, and 7 bases separated the two germline ends. Germline lookup yields CDR1 MNHEY and CDR2 SVGEGT. The length of the CDR3 is 11 residues. CDR3: CASSRVYEQYF. DNA for the CDR3: TGTGCCAGCAGCCGCGTTTACGAGCAGTACTTC.

This clonotype has a count of ten or more. This chain links TRBV20-1 with TRBJ1-4, with TRBD1 as a possible D gene (5 bases). Trimming shortened V by 4 bases and J by 3 bases, and 18 bases separated the two germline ends. This CDR3 is 16 amino acids long. The V gene's germline CDR1 is DFQATT and CDR2 SNEGSKA (reference sequence). The CDR3 DNA is TGCAGTGCTACAGACAGATCCTCCTCTCCTAATGAAAAACTGTTTTTT. This translates into CSATDRSSSPNEKLFF.

This clonotype was found a few times. This chain joins TRBV5-4 and TRBJ1-2; maybe TRBD1 (5 bases). Per germline, CDR1 SGHNT and CDR2 YYREEE (reference sequence). V shed 1 base and J shed 8 bases, with 12 bases lying between them. The length of the CDR3 is 13 residues. The CDR3 protein is CASSLHGGRGYTF. DNA of the CDR3: TGTGCCAGCAGCTTGCACGGGGGTCGAGGCTACACCTTC.

This clonotype was counted a single time. The chain recombines TRBV2 with TRBJ2-2; D may be TRBD1 or TRBD2 (5 bases each). The ends were cut back, 5 bases at V and 5 bases at J, with 12 bases in the middle. This CDR3 has 14 residues. Germline V lookup: CDR1 SNHLY, CDR2 FYNNEI. In DNA form, the CDR3 reads TGTGCCAGCAGTAGGGACCATGGGACCGGGGAGCTGTTTTTT. Translating it yields CASSRDHGTGELFF.

This clonotype was found a few times. The V and J genes are TRBV11-2 and TRBJ2-7; 7 nucleotides agree with TRBD1. Germline lookup yields CDR1 SGHAT and CDR2 FQNNGV. CDR3 length: 15 amino acids. V lost 4 bases, J lost 4 bases, and 10 bases stayed unmatched. CDR3 sequence: CASSYRTGQGYEQYF. In nucleotides, the CDR3 is TGTGCCAGCAGCTACCGGACAGGCCAGGGATACGAGCAGTACTTC.

This clonotype was counted a few times. This chain links TRBV20-1 with TRBJ1-2, with D perhaps matching TRBD1 (6 bases). The CDR3 loop spans 14 amino acids. Trimming took 6 bases from V and 3 from J, leaving 17 bases between them. Per the germline V gene, CDR1 is DFQATT and CDR2 is SNEGSKA (reference sequence). The CDR3 sequence: CSAPIGGDHYGYTF. The CDR3 bases are TGCAGTGCCCCCATTGGGGGCGACCACTATGGCTACACCTTC.

The CDR3 DNA is TGTGCCAGCAGCTTGTTTTCGGGTTCTGGAAACACCATATATTTT. Translating it yields CASSLFSGSGNTIYF. This sequence joins TRBV5-4 and TRBJ1-3; the D is unclear. V was clipped by 1 base and J by 1 base, with 9 bases between them. There are 15 residues in the CDR3. Per germline, CDR1 SGHNT and CDR2 YYREEE (reference sequence).

The V call is TRBV7-9, the J call TRBJ2-2; D gene ambiguous. The germline CDR1 and CDR2 sequences are SEHNR and FQNEAQ (reference sequence). The CDR3 loop spans 13 amino acids. V was trimmed by 3 bases and J by 2 bases, leaving 4 bases between them. The CDR3 bases are TGTGCCAGCAGCTTGCTAAACACCGGGGAGCTGTTTTTT. This gives the protein CASSLLNTGELFF.

This clonotype was seen a handful of times. This sequence joins TRBV7-8 and TRBJ1-5; 10 bases match TRBD1. Germline CDR1 SGHVS, CDR2 FQNEAQ. V shed 5 bases and J 3 bases; nucleotides not matched to a gene: 4. The CDR3 has 15 amino acids. CDR3 coding DNA: TGTGCCAGCAGCCCCGGGACAGGGGACAATCAGCCCCAGCATTTT. This codes for CASSPGTGDNQPQHF.

The gene calls are TRBV7-6 and TRBJ2-1; a weak D match, TRBD1 (6 bases). The V and J ends lost 3 bases and 6 bases respectively, with 12 bases between them. The CDR3 length is 14 residues. Germline assignment: CDR1 SGHVS and CDR2 FNYEAQ. The CDR3 reads CASSLGHQSNEQFF. The CDR3 nucleotides read TGTGCCAGCAGCTTGGGACATCAATCCAATGAGCAGTTCTTC.

The V call is TRBV9, the J call TRBJ2-7; 9 bases align to TRBD1. V shed 5 bases, J shed 6 bases, and the junction held 9 bases outside the gene matches. Per the germline V gene, CDR1 is SGDLS and CDR2 is YYNGEE. This CDR3 region has 14 residues. CDR3 loop: CASSDRDRDGEQYF. DNA for the CDR3: TGTGCCAGCAGTGACCGGGACAGGGATGGCGAGCAGTACTTC. Using reference TRBV9 and TRBJ2-7 for the parts outside the CDR3, the full variable domain is DSGVTQTPKHLITATGQRVTLRCSPRSGDLSVYWYQQSLDQGLQFLIQYYNGEERAKGNILERFSAQQFPDLHSELNLSSLELGDSALYFCASSDRDRDGEQYFGPGTRLTVT.

The chain recombines TRBV10-3 with TRBJ2-7; TRBD2 might be the D (5 bases). The germline CDR1 and CDR2 sequences are ENHRY and SYGVKD. The CDR3 is 13 residues long. The V end lost 0 bases, the J end lost 7 bases, and 10 bases lay between the germline ends. CDR3 sequence reads: CAISESTRGEQYF. The CDR3 DNA is TGTGCCATCAGTGAGTCGACTCGGGGAGAGCAGTACTTC.

A few counts support this clonotype. The chain joins TRBV12-3 or TRBV12-4 to TRBJ1-6; D perhaps matches TRBD1 (6 bases). The CDR3 covers 13 residues. Trimming took off 5 bases at V and 9 bases at J, with 11 bases between the two ends. The CDR3 coding sequence is TGTGCCAGCAGTCGTACAGGGAGTTCACCCCTCCACTTT. Residues: CASSRTGSSPLHF.

This chain uses TRBV21-1 with TRBJ2-3; TRBD1 is the table's D call and was not checked against the DNA. TRBV21-1 is a documented pseudogene. The CDR3 contains 16 residues. CDR3 nucleotides: TGTGCCAGCAGCAAAAGGTCCTACAGGTTGACAGATACGCAGTATTTT. It encodes CASSKRSYRLTDTQYF.

This clonotype has ten or more counts. The V call is TRBV7-9, the J call TRBJ2-7; TRBD2 matches 10 bases. From germline, CDR1 is SEHNR and CDR2 FQNEAQ (reference sequence). CDR3 length: 14 residues. The trim removed 5 bases at V and 2 bases at J, leaving 3 bases unmatched. The CDR3 bases are TGTGCCAGCAGCAGCGGGAGGGCCCCCTACGAGCAGTACTTC. This codes for CASSSGRAPYEQYF.

This clonotype came up a few times. The chain employs TRBV5-4 and TRBJ2-1, with D uncertain. This CDR3 has 16 amino acids. Trimming removed 0 bases at V and 1 base at J, with 11 bases between. From germline, CDR1 is SGHNT and CDR2 YYREEE (reference sequence). CDR3 region: CASSLDGPASYNEQFF. CDR3 in DNA: TGTGCCAGCAGCTTGGACGGACCGGCTTCCTACAATGAGCAGTTCTTC.

A few counts support this clonotype. The J gene is TRBJ1-6, the V gene TRBV5-1, with D maybe TRBD1 (6 bases). The germline V and J ends were trimmed by 5 bases and 8 bases, with 14 bases remaining between them. CDR3 length equals 14 residues. Germline values: CDR1 SGHRS, CDR2 YFSETQ. The chain's CDR3 is CASRLTGVDSPLHF. Here the CDR3 DNA reads TGCGCCAGCAGATTGACAGGAGTCGATTCACCCCTCCACTTT.

The chain links TRBV5-1 to TRBJ1-6; D is perhaps TRBD1 (5 bases). V dropped 4 bases and J dropped 6 bases, with 11 bases sitting between them. Germline V gives CDR1 SGHRS, CDR2 YFSETQ. The CDR3 is made up of 14 amino acids. This CDR3 is CASSLPGLNSPLHF. CDR3 bases: TGCGCCAGCAGCCTACCGGGGCTTAATTCACCCCTCCACTTT.